This T cell receptor (beta chain) was sequenced during a study of blood T cell repertoires in COVID-19. Across the whole study: Researchers got acute and convalescent COVID-19 samples from the United States, Italy and Spain. Sample material is recorded as cDNA or gDNA derived from T cells, B-cell-depleted T cells, or PBMCs.

This clone was observed a single time. CDR1 SGHAT and CDR2 FQNNGV come from the germline V gene. CDR3 size: 13 residues. With 6 bases removed from V and 3 bases from J, the gap between germline ends came to 11 bases. In the authors' workflow: Reference gene primer amplification gave estimated nucleated cell counts. Libraries were prepared by immunoSEQ multiplex PCR; TCRdb keeps only in-frame clonotypes and omits some of them. D and trimming were read from the DNA, whereas the V and J calls and clone size are those reported in that table. The data show tens of thousands of clones, around 84% seen once.

The chain joins TRBV11-2 to TRBJ2-5; D unclear. The sequencing input was peripheral blood. This receptor was identified in a woman older than 75 in a cohort sampled during active or convalescent COVID-19. The DNA of the CDR3 is TGTGCCAGCAGAAGAGGCGTGAAAGAGACCCAGTACTTC. As protein: CASRRGVKETQYF.